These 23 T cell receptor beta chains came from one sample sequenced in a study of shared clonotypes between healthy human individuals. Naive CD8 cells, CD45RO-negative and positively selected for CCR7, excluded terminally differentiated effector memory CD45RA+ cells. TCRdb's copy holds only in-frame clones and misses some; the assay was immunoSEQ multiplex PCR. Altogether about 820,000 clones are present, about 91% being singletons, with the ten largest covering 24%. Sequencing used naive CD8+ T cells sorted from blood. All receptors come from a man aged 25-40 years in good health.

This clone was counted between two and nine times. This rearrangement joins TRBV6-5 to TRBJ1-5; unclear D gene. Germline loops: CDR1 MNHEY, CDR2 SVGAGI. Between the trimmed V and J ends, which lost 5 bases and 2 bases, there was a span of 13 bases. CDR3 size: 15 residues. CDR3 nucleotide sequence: TGTGCCAGCAGTACATCAGGCCGTGGCAATCAGCCCCAGCATTTT. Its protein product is CASSTSGRGNQPQHF.

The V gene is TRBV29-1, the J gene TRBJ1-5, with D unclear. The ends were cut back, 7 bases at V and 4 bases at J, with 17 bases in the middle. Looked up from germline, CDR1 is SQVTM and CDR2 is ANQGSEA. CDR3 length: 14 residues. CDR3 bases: TGCAGCGCGCCGAGGGAGTGGTTAAATCAGCCCCAGCATTTT. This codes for CSAPREWLNQPQHF.

DNA of the CDR3: TGTGCCAGCAGTCCAACGGGACAGGGGGACAATGAGCAGTTCTTC. Amino acids: CASSPTGQGDNEQFF. V and J are TRBV28 and TRBJ2-1, with 11 bases fitting TRBD1. Germline V CDR1 and CDR2: MDHEN, SYDVKM. Trimming at V came to 5 bases and at J to 5 bases, leaving 5 bases not matched to a gene. The CDR3 extends over 15 amino acids. The entire variable domain, with the rest obtained from reference TRBV28 and TRBJ2-1, is as follows: DVKVTQSSRYLVKRTGEKVFLECVQDMDHENMFWYRQDPGLGLRLIYFSYDVKMKEKGDIPEGYSVSREKKERFSLILESASTNQTSMYLCASSPTGQGDNEQFFGPGTRLTVL.

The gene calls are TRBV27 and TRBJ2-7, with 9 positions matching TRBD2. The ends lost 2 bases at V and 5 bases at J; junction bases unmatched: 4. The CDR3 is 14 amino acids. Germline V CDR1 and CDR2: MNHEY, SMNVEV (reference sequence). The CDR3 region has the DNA TGTGCCAGCAGTTTAAGGCAGCGGGGGGACGAGCAGTACTTC. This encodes CASSLRQRGDEQYF.

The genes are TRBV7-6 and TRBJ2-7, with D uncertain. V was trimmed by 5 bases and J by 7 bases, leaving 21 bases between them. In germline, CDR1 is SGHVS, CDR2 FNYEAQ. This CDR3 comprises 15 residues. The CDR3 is CASSPTVGSLREQYF. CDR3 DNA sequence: TGTGCCAGCAGCCCGACGGTGGGATCACTACGGGAGCAGTACTTC.

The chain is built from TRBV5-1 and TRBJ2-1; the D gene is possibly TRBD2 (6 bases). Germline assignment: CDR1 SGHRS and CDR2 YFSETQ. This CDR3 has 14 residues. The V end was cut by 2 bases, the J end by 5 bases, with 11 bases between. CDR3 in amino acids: CASSFYGTDNEQFF. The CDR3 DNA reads TGCGCCAGCAGCTTCTACGGGACTGACAATGAGCAGTTCTTC.

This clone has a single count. In nucleotides, the CDR3 is TGCAGCGTATACAGGGGGGATAACACTGAAGCTTTCTTT. This codes for CSVYRGDNTEAFF. The chain recombines TRBV29-1 with TRBJ1-1, with TRBD1 identical over 8 bases. V trimming: 6 bases; J trimming: 2 bases; junction bases outside the gene matches: 5. Germline V gene sequence: CDR1 SQVTM, CDR2 ANQGSEA. The CDR3 runs to 13 residues.

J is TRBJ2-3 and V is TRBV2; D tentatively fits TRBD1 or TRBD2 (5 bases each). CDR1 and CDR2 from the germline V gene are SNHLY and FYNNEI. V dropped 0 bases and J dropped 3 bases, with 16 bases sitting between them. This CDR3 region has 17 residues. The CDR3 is CASSEASGGFGTDTQYF. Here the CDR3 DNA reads TGTGCCAGCAGTGAAGCTAGTGGGGGTTTCGGGACAGATACGCAGTATTTT.

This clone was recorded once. As DNA, the CDR3 is TGTGCCAGCAGTAGTACTAGCGGGAGGGGTGAGTGGGACAATGAGCAGTTCTTC. Protein sequence: CASSSTSGRGEWDNEQFF. V and J are TRBV27 and TRBJ2-1; TRBD2 matches 13 bases. V shed 5 bases, J shed 5 bases, and the junction held 12 bases outside the gene matches. Germline V gene sequence: CDR1 MNHEY, CDR2 SMNVEV (reference sequence). The CDR3 has 18 amino acids.

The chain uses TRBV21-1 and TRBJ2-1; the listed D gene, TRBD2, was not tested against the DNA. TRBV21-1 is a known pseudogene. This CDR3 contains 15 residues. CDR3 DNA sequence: TGTGCCAGCAGCATGAGCCCTAGCGGTCGCGGAGAGCAGTTCTTC. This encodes CASSMSPSGRGEQFF.

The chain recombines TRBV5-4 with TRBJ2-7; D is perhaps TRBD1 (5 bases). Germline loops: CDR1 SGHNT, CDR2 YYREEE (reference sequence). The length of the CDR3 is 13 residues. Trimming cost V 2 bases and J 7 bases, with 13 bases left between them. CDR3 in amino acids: CASSFLIGVEQYF. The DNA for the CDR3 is TGTGCCAGCAGCTTTCTTATAGGGGTAGAGCAGTACTTC.

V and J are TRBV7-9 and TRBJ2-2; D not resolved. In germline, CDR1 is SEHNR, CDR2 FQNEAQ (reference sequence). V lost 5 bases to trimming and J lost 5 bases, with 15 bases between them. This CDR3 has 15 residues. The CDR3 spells CASSPTMSLTGELFF. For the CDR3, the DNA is TGTGCCAGCAGCCCAACGATGAGCTTAACCGGGGAGCTGTTTTTT.

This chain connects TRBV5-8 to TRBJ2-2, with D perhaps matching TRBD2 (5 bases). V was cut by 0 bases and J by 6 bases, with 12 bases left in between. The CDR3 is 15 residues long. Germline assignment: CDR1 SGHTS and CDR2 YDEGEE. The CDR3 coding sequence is TGTGCCAGCAGCTTGGTCGGGAATGCTGCCGGGGAGCTGTTTTTT. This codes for CASSLVGNAAGELFF.

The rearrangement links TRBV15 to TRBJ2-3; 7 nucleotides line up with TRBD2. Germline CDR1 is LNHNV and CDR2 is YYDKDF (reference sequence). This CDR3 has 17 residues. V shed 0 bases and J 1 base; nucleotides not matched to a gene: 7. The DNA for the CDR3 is TGTGCCACCAGCAGAGATCTTTGGACTAGTGGCACAGATACGCAGTATTTT. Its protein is CATSRDLWTSGTDTQYF.

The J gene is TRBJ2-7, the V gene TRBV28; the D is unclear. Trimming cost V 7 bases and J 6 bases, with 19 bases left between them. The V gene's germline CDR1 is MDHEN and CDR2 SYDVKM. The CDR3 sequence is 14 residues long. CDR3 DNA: TGTGCCAGCACCACCCTGTCAGAGGTGGGCGAGCAGTACTTC. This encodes CASTTLSEVGEQYF.

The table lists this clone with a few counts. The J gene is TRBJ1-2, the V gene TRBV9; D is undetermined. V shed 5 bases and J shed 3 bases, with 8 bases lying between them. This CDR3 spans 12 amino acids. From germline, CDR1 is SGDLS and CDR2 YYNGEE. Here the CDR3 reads CASRRADYGYTF. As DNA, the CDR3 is TGTGCCAGCAGGCGAGCTGACTATGGCTACACCTTC.

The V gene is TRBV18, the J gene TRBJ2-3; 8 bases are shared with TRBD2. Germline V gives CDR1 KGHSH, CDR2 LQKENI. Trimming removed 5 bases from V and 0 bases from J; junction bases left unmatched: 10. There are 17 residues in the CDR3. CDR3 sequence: CASSGRDAGGSTDTQYF. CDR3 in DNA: TGTGCCAGCTCAGGCCGCGACGCGGGAGGAAGCACAGATACGCAGTATTTT. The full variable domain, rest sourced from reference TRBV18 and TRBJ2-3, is NAGVMQNPRHLVRRRGQEARLRCSPMKGHSHVYWYRQLPEEGLKFMVYLQKENIIDESGMPKERFSAEFPKEGPSILRIQQVVRGDSAAYFCASSGRDAGGSTDTQYFGPGTRLTVL.

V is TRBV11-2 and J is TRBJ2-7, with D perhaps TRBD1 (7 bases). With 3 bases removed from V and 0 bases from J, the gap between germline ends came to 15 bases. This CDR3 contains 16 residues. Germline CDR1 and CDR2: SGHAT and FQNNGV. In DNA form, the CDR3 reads TGTGCCAGCAGCTTTCCGGCGGGACAGAGCTCCTACGAGCAGTACTTC. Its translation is CASSFPAGQSSYEQYF. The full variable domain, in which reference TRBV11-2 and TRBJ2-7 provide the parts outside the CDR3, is EAGVAQSPRYKIIEKRQSVAFWCNPISGHATLYWYQQILGQGPKLLIQFQNNGVVDDSQLPKDRFSAERLKGVDSTLKIQPAKLEDSAVYLCASSFPAGQSSYEQYFGPGTRLTVT.

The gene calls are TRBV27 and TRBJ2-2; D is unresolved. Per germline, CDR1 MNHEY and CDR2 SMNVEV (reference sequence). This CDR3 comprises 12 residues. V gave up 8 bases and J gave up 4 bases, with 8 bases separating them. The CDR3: CASQGRTGELFF. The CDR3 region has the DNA TGTGCCAGCCAAGGACGCACCGGGGAGCTGTTTTTT.

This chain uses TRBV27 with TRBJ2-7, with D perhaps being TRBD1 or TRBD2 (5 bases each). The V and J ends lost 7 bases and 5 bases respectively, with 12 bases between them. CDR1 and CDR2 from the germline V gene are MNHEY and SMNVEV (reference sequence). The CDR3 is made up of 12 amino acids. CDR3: CASTGQNNEQYF. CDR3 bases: TGTGCCAGCACGGGGCAGAACAACGAGCAGTACTTC.

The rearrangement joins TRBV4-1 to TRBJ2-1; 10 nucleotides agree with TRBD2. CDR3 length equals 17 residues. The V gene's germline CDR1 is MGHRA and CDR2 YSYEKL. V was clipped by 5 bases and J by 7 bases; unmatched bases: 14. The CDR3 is CASSLRAGTSVSNEQFF. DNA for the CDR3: TGCGCCAGCAGCTTACGAGCCGGGACTAGCGTGTCGAATGAGCAGTTCTTC.

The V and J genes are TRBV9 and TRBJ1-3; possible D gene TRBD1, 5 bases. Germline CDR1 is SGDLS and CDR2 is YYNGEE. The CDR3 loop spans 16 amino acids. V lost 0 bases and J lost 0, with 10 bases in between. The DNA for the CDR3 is TGTGCCAGCAGCGTAGCCGGAGGGGTCTCTGGAAACACCATATATTTT. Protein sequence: CASSVAGGVSGNTIYF.

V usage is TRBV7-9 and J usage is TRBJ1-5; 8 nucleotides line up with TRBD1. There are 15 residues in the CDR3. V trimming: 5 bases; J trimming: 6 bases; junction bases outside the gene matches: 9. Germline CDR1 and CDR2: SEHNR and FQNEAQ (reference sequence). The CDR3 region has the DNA TGTGCCAGCAGCGTGACAGGGGTGGAGGGTCAGCCCCAGCATTTT. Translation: CASSVTGVEGQPQHF.